This T cell receptor beta chain was identified in a study of blood T cell repertoires in COVID-19. Clones were read by immunoSEQ multiplex PCR, and TCRdb kept only the in-frame ones, dropping some. The sample includes roughly 330,000 clones, 70% to 90% seen only once; the top ten take roughly 5%. The V and J ends lost 1 base and 0 bases, in that order; junction bases with no gene match: 6. There are 17 residues in the CDR3. Germline V gives CDR1 SGHDT, CDR2 YYEEEE. Sequenced sample: PBMCs or T cells enriched from blood (not recorded which). J is TRBJ1-4 and V is TRBV5-6; TRBD1 aligns across 7 bases. This sequence originates from a woman under 40 who had recovered from COVID-19. The CDR3 spells CASSLLGRGATNEKLFF. For the CDR3, the DNA is TGTGCCAGCAGCTTGTTGGGCAGGGGGGCAACTAATGAAAAACTGTTTTTT.